Presented here are 14 T cell receptor beta chains from one specimen sequenced in a study of cytomegalovirus exposure and HLA in healthy donors (dated by TCRdb to 2017 to 2019). Receptor amplification or capture employed the immunoSEQ multiplex PCR assay. A mixture of 60 forward primers for TCR Vbeta segments and 13 reverse primers for TCR Jbeta segments was used in the multiplex PCR. TCRdb carries this immuneACCESS record with in-frame sequences only. Its versions omit some clonotypes, under half of them owing to an unresolved V gene in the studies checked, with the rest unexplained. In all, the sample holds about 150,000 clones, and 60% to 85% of those were seen once. About 6.7% of the sample is held by the ten biggest clonotypes. Sequencing was done on a sample of PBMCs. The receptors were sampled from a man over 45 in good health and CMV-seropositive.

V gene TRBV5-1 combines with J gene TRBJ2-1; D gene unclear. The V gene lost 0 bases and the J gene lost 7 bases, with 5 bases spanning the gap. CDR3 length equals 12 residues. The germline V gene has CDR1 SGHRS and CDR2 YFSETQ. The CDR3 sequence: CASSLASNEQFF. In DNA, the CDR3 is TGCGCCAGCAGCTTGGCCAGTAATGAGCAGTTCTTC. Full variable domain (outside the CDR3, taken from reference TRBV5-1 and TRBJ2-1): KAGVTQTPRYLIKTRGQQVTLSCSPISGHRSVSWYQQTPGQGLQFLFEYFSETQRNKGNFPGRFSGRQFSNSRSEMNVSTLELGDSALYLCASSLASNEQFFGPGTRLTVL.

As for this clone: Additional DNA sequences in this sample encode the identical CDR3. The chain joins TRBV10-3 to TRBJ2-5, with 7 bases matching TRBD1. Trimming cost V 4 bases and J 1 base; bases outside gene matches: 6. CDR3 length equals 15 residues. From germline, CDR1 is ENHRY and CDR2 SYGVKD. The CDR3 spells CAISARQGPQETQYF. CDR3 nucleotides: TGTGCCATCAGTGCGCGACAGGGCCCCCAAGAGACCCAGTACTTC.

The V call is TRBV7-2, the J call TRBJ2-5, with unresolved D. The CDR3 contains 12 residues. V lost 5 bases, J lost 5 bases, and 9 bases lay in between. Germline CDR1 reads SGHTA; CDR2 reads FQGNSA. The CDR3 bases are TGTGCCAGCAGCCCTCAACAGGAGACCCAGTACTTC. Amino acids: CASSPQQETQYF.

The CDR3, as DNA: TGTGCCAGTAGTAGACTAGCGGGAGGGCCGGGGGAGACCCAGTACTTC. Residues: CASSRLAGGPGETQYF. The rearrangement joins TRBV19 to TRBJ2-5; 14 positions agree with TRBD2. Per the germline V gene, CDR1 is LNHDA and CDR2 is SQIVND (reference sequence). The CDR3 is 16 amino acids. V was clipped by 4 bases and J by 5 bases; unmatched bases: 6.

This clone was detected only a few times. The J gene is TRBJ2-4, the V gene TRBV27, with TRBD1 matching over 9 bases. The germline V gene encodes CDR1 MNHEY and CDR2 SMNVEV (reference sequence). CDR3 size: 15 residues. J gave up 6 bases and V 5 bases, and 8 bases lay outside the gene matches. CDR3 protein: CASSPGGQGTNIQYF. As DNA, the CDR3 is TGTGCCAGCAGTCCGGGGGGACAGGGTACAAACATTCAGTACTTC.

The CDR3 nucleotides read TGTGCCTGGAGCCTGGGACAGGGGCCTAAAAACATTCAGTACTTC. Residues: CAWSLGQGPKNIQYF. The J gene is TRBJ2-4, the V gene TRBV30; 10 bases align to TRBD1. Germline values: CDR1 GTSNPN, CDR2 SVGIG (reference sequence). Trimming took 3 bases from V and 4 from J; bases not matched to a gene: 6. The CDR3 runs 15 residues.

The V call is TRBV7-8, the J call TRBJ2-7; 8 positions match TRBD2. The germline V gene encodes CDR1 SGHVS and CDR2 FQNEAQ. This CDR3 contains 14 residues. With 1 base clipped from V and 6 bases from J, the junction kept 5 bases outside the gene matches. The CDR3 nucleotides are TGTGCCAGCAGCTTAGGCGGCGGGAGGTTCGAGCAGTACTTC. Translation: CASSLGGGRFEQYF.

The CDR3 sequence: CASSLVPGTNYGYTF. CDR3 in DNA: TGTGCCAGCAGCTTAGTTCCGGGGACTAACTATGGCTACACCTTC. The V and J genes are TRBV7-6 and TRBJ1-2; D unclear. CDR1 and CDR2 from the germline V gene are SGHVS and FNYEAQ. This CDR3 region has 15 residues. Trimming stripped 1 base from V and 0 bases from J, with 9 bases between.

Comment on this clone: One junction end disagrees with the germline gene, perhaps due to a read error. V and J are TRBV7-9 and TRBJ1-3, with 9 bases aligning to TRBD1. This CDR3 is 15 amino acids long. Germline loops: CDR1 SEHNR, CDR2 FQNEAQ (reference sequence). Here the CDR3 DNA reads TGTTCCAGCAGCTGGACAGGGGCCTCTGGAAACACCATATATTTT. Protein: CSSSWTGASGNTIYF.

In DNA, the CDR3 is TGTGCCAGTAGTCGGACTAGCGGGAGAGTGGAGGCGCAGTATTTT. Encoded protein: CASSRTSGRVEAQYF. V usage is TRBV19 and J usage is TRBJ2-3; 13 nucleotides line up with TRBD2. The CDR3 sequence is 15 residues long. V trimming: 5 bases; J trimming: 10 bases; junction bases outside the gene matches: 9. The germline V gene has CDR1 LNHDA and CDR2 SQIVND (reference sequence).

The chain is built from TRBV7-8 and TRBJ1-2; 8 nucleotides agree with TRBD1. The CDR3 length is 16 residues. V was pared by 5 bases and J by 7 bases, with 15 bases of the junction left unmatched. Germline values: CDR1 SGHVS, CDR2 FQNEAQ. The CDR3 DNA is TGTGCCAGCAGCCCTTGGACAGGGAGCCCCAGGGGTGGCTACACCTTC. Translation: CASSPWTGSPRGGYTF.

This sequence joins TRBV30 and TRBJ1-6, with D maybe TRBD1 (6 bases). Germline V gene sequence: CDR1 GTSNPN, CDR2 SVGIG (reference sequence). Trimming left V 0 bases short and J 7 bases short, with 10 bases between. This CDR3 is 14 amino acids long. The CDR3 here is CAWSVLGGNSPLHF. In DNA, the CDR3 is TGTGCCTGGAGTGTTCTTGGGGGCAATTCACCCCTCCACTTT.

This sequence joins TRBV2 and TRBJ2-3; D not resolved. V shed 7 bases and J shed 1 base, with 6 bases lying between them. The CDR3 is 12 amino acids. Per the germline V gene, CDR1 is SNHLY and CDR2 is FYNNEI. CDR3 nucleotide sequence: TGTGCCAGCACCCGGGGCACAGATACGCAGTATTTT. This encodes CASTRGTDTQYF.

V usage is TRBV4-2 and J usage is TRBJ2-5; 11 bases align to TRBD2. Trimming took 4 bases from V and 5 from J; bases not matched to a gene: 6. This CDR3 region has 15 residues. The germline V gene has CDR1 LGHNA and CDR2 YNFKEQ. CDR3 amino acids: CASSLILAGDETQYF. The DNA for the CDR3 is TGTGCCAGCAGCCTGATACTAGCGGGAGATGAGACCCAGTACTTC.